This TCR beta chain was observed in a study of T cell repertoires in ileal Crohn's disease. Background on the study: About 37% were active smokers at surgery; median disease duration was nearly eight years.

The CDR3 is 14 amino acids. Germline-derived CDR1 and CDR2 are MNHEY and SVGAGI. Trimming removed 0 bases from V and 7 bases from J, with 13 bases in between. This clone has just one count. TCRdb's copy holds only in-frame clones and misses some; the assay was immunoSEQ multiplex PCR. The sample records around 14,000 clones, roughly 80% being singletons. The chain joins TRBV6-5 to TRBJ2-7, with D perhaps TRBD2 (5 bases). The TCR originated in an adult with Crohn's disease. The sequenced material came from ileal tissue. The CDR3: CASSYSRVAREQYF. As DNA, the CDR3 is TGTGCCAGCAGTTACTCTCGAGTAGCGCGGGAGCAGTACTTC.